A single T cell receptor beta chain is shown here with its context. The antigen is undetermined. This sample was included in a study of shared clonotypes between healthy human individuals. Points from the study as a whole: Shared across a few donors were about 4.6% of the naive CD4 clonotypes.

Using approximately 190 ng DNA, tens of thousands of T cell genomes, the sorted-subset replicate PCRs were run. TCRdb's table, derived via immunoSEQ multiplex PCR, lists solely in-frame clones and lacks some. There are approximately 1.5 million clones in the sample; 98% occur only once, and 0.36% lies in the top ten. Trimming left V 0 bases short and J 7 bases short, with 13 bases between. The CDR3 is 15 amino acids. The germline V gene encodes CDR1 LGHNA and CDR2 YNFKEQ. The sequence was collected from a man aged 30 to 45 in good health. V usage is TRBV4-2 and J usage is TRBJ2-1, with TRBD1 as a possible D gene (6 bases). Sequencing input: naive CD4+ T cells sorted from blood. Documented subset: CD45RA+ positively selected. The CDR3 DNA reads TGTGCCAGCAGCCAAGAAGGGGGAGAGCCAAATGAGCAGTTCTTC. Amino acid sequence: CASSQEGGEPNEQFF.